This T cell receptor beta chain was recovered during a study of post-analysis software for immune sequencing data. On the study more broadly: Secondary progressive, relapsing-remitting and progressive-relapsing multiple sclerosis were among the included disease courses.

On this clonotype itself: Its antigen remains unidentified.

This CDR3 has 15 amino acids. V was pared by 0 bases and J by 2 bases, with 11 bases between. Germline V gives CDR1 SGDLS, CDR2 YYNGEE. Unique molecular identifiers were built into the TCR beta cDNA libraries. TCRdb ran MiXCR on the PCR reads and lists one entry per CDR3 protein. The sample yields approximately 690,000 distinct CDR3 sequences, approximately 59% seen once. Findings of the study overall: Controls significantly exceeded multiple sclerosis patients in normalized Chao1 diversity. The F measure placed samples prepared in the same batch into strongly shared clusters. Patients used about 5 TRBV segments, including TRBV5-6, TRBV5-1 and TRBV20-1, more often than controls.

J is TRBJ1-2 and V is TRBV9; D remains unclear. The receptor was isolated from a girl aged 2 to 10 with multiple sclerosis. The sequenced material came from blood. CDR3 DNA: TGTGCCAGCAGCGTAGAGGAAGGACCGAACTATGGCTACACCTTC. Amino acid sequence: CASSVEEGPNYGYTF.